These T cell receptor beta chains were read from a single sample in a study of cytomegalovirus exposure and HLA in healthy donors. Produced via immunoSEQ multiplex PCR; TCRdb's table is partial and in-frame only. The sample gives roughly 56,000 clones, about 88% of which show up once; roughly 15% is in the top ten. Source material: PBMCs. The receptor set was obtained from a woman aged 18 to 35 in good health and CMV-seronegative. Each CDR3 is given with its conserved first and last residue. D genes are given only for firm matches. Rows give clone size only sometimes, using once, few, many, or a class for an expanded clone.

NA	TRBV29-1	TRBD2	TRBJ2-1	TGCAGCGTTGTAGCGGGAGCCTACAATGAGCAGTTCTTC	CSVVAGAYNEQFF
NA	TRBV6-1	NA	TRBJ1-5	TGTGCCAGCAGTGATTCGGGGGACTTGTATCAGCCCCAGCATTTT	CASSDSGDLYQPQHF
NA	TRBV11-2	NA	TRBJ2-3	TGTGCCAGCAGCTTAACCGGGACAGATACGCAGTATTTT	CASSLTGTDTQYF
NA	TRBV5-4	TRBD2	TRBJ2-5	TGTGCCAGCAGCTCCGCGGGGGGGCGAGTAGAGACCCAGTACTTC	CASSSAGGRVETQYF
NA	TRBV7-8	TRBD1	TRBJ1-1	TGTGCCAGCAGCTTACGGGAGGGCAGGGGGGTGGTGAACACTGAAGCTTTCTTT	CASSLREGRGVVNTEAFF
NA	TRBV6-5	NA	TRBJ1-4	TGTGCCAGCAGTTACACGGGGGGCTTGGATGAAAAACTGTTTTTT	CASSYTGGLDEKLFF
NA	TRBV25-1	NA	TRBJ1-3	TGTGCCAGCAGTGAAGGGTTTAGGGAGGGGCTGGAAAACACCATATATTTT	CASSEGFREGLENTIYF
NA	TRBV6-6	TRBD1	TRBJ1-2	TGTGCCACTTATGGACAGGGGGTTAACTATGGCTACACCTTC	CATYGQGVNYGYTF
few	TRBV5-1	NA	TRBJ1-1	TGCGCCAGCAGTTCGGAGCGGGGGGTGACTGAAGCTTTCTTT	CASSSERGVTEAFF
NA	TRBV7-8	TRBD1	TRBJ1-2	TGTGCCAGCAGCTTAGATACAGGGGGTCGTGGCTACACCTTC	CASSLDTGGRGYTF
NA	TRBV7-8	TRBD2	TRBJ2-7	TGTGCCAGCAGCTTAGATAGGCTAGCGGACTCCTACGAGCAGTACTTC	CASSLDRLADSYEQYF
NA	TRBV14	TRBD1	TRBJ2-7	TGTGCCAGCAGCCAAGGCGTCAGGGGGAACTACGAGCAGTACTTC	CASSQGVRGNYEQYF
once	TRBV19	NA	TRBJ1-4	TGTGCCAGTAGTATCTCCCGCGGGCTGCGGGCAAAACTGTTTTTT	CASSISRGLRAKLFF
NA	TRBV7-3	NA	TRBJ2-3	TGTGCCAGCAATAGGGGTGTCACAGATACGCAGTATTTT	CASNRGVTDTQYF
NA	TRBV7-7	TRBD2	TRBJ2-2	TGTGCTAGCAGCGAGACCCGGACTAGCGGAAACACCGGGGAGCTGTTTTTT	CASSETRTSGNTGELFF
once	TRBV29-1	TRBD1	TRBJ2-2	TGCAGCATAGACAGGGATGCGAGGACCGGGGAGCTGTTTTTT	CSIDRDARTGELFF
once	TRBV11-3	TRBD1	TRBJ2-5	TGTGCCAGCAGCCCAGGGGGCTCTAGGGGTCGGGAGACCCAGTACTTC	CASSPGGSRGRETQYF
few	TRBV19	NA	TRBJ2-7	TGTGCCAGTAGCCTGGAATGGAGTTCCTACGAGCAGTACTTC	CASSLEWSSYEQYF
NA	TRBV27	TRBD1	TRBJ1-1	TGTGCCAGCAGTTCCTTGACAGGGGGAGGGGCTGAAGCTTTCTTT	CASSSLTGGGAEAFF
NA	TRBV5-1	NA	TRBJ2-3	TGCGCCAGCAGGCGCGAGTTTCGTCGAGCGGGCACAGATACGCAGTATTTT	CASRREFRRAGTDTQYF
NA	TRBV5-1	NA	TRBJ1-2	TGCGCCAGCAGCACGGGGATCCTATGGGATGGCTACACCTTC	CASSTGILWDGYTF
NA	TRBV7-8	TRBD1	TRBJ2-7	TGTGCCAGCAGCCACCCGGGACAGGGAATCCACGAGCAGTACTTC	CASSHPGQGIHEQYF
NA	TRBV4-2	TRBD2	TRBJ2-7	TGTGCCAGCAGCCAAGAAGGGCTAGCGGGAGGGCAGTACTTC	CASSQEGLAGGQYF
many	TRBV5-1	NA	TRBJ1-1	TGCGCCAGCAGCTTAACAGCAAACACTGAAGCTTTCTTT	CASSLTANTEAFF
NA	TRBV6-6	TRBD1	TRBJ1-1	TGTGCCAGCATATTGGGACAGATGAACACTGAAGCTTTCTTT	CASILGQMNTEAFF
NA	TRBV4-1	NA	TRBJ2-1	TGCGCCAGCAGCCAGAGACTTTTCGGGGGTGAGCAGTTCTTC	CASSQRLFGGEQFF
NA	TRBV28	TRBD1	TRBJ1-2	TGTGCCAGTGAACGGGACAGCTATGGCTACACCTTC	CASERDSYGYTF
NA	TRBV18	TRBD2	TRBJ2-1	TGTGCCAGCTCACCGAAGAATAGCGGGAGCTCCTACAATGAGCAGTTCTTC	CASSPKNSGSSYNEQFF
NA	TRBV7-8	TRBD2	TRBJ2-5	TGTGCCAGCAGCTCTAGCGGACAAGAGACCCAGTACTTC	CASSSSGQETQYF
NA	TRBV11-1	NA	TRBJ1-4	TGTGCCAGCAGCTTAAACTCGAACACTAATGAAAAACTGTTTTTT	CASSLNSNTNEKLFF
once	TRBV5-4	TRBD2	TRBJ2-7	TGTGCCAGCAGAAGCCCTAGCGGGAGTCCTTACGAGCAGTACTTC	CASRSPSGSPYEQYF
NA	TRBV19	NA	TRBJ2-1	TGTGCCAGTAGTCTCTACAATGAGCAGTTCTTC	CASSLYNEQFF
NA	TRBV6-1	TRBD1	TRBJ1-5	TGTGCCAGCATCAACGGACAGGGTGATCAGCCCCAGCATTTT	CASINGQGDQPQHF
NA	TRBV5-1	TRBD1	TRBJ2-5	TGCGCCAGCAGCGCGACACAGGGGCGGGTTGAGACCCAGTACTTC	CASSATQGRVETQYF
few	TRBV2	TRBD2	TRBJ2-3	TGTGCCAGCAGACAACCTAGCGGGGCTAGCACAGATACGCAGTATTTT	CASRQPSGASTDTQYF
NA	TRBV4-1	NA	TRBJ1-2	TGCGCCAGCAGCCAACCCTTCGGACAGTACTATGGCTACACCTTC	CASSQPFGQYYGYTF
once	TRBV5-4	NA	TRBJ1-3	TGTGCCAGCAGCTTGGCCGGGAGGAACACCATATATTTT	CASSLAGRNTIYF
NA	TRBV10-3	NA	TRBJ1-6	TGTGCCATCAGTGAGACCCGGGATTCACCCCTCCACTTT	CAISETRDSPLHF
once	TRBV30	TRBD1	TRBJ1-6	TGTGCCTGGGGGGACAGGGTGAATTCACCCCTCCACTTT	CAWGDRVNSPLHF
once	TRBV5-1	TRBD2	TRBJ2-1	TGCGCCAGCAGCCCACTAGCGGGGGACTACAATGAGCAGTTCTTC	CASSPLAGDYNEQFF
NA	TRBV15	NA	TRBJ2-2	TGTGCCACCAGCAGAGATCTAACTGTTATGAACACCGGGGAGCTGTTTTTT	CATSRDLTVMNTGELFF
NA	TRBV19	TRBD1	TRBJ2-2	TGTGCCAGTGGGAGACAGGGGGCCGGGGAGCTGTTTTTT	CASGRQGAGELFF
NA	TRBV27	NA	TRBJ1-1	TGTGCCAGCAGTTTATATTACGGGAACACTGAAGCTTTCTTT	CASSLYYGNTEAFF
few	TRBV27	NA	TRBJ1-6	TGTGCCAGCGGAGGGGTCCAACAATCACCCCTCCACTTT	CASGGVQQSPLHF
NA	TRBV29-1	TRBD1	TRBJ1-2	TGCAGCGTGGACAGGGCAACTAACTATGGCTACACCTTC	CSVDRATNYGYTF
NA	TRBV9	NA	TRBJ2-1	TGTGCCAGCAGCGTAGACTACGCAGGGGAGCAGTTCTTC	CASSVDYAGEQFF